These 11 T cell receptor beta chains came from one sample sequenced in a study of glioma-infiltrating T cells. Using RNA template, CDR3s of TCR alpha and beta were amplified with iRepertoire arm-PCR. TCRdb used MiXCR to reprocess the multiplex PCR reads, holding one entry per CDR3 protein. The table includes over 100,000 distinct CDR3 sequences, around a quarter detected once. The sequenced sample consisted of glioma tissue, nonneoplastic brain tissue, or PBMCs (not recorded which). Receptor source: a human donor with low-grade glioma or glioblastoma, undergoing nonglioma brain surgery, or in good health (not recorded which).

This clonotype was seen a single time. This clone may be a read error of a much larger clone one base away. The CDR3 region is CAIAGTGVINTEALF. DNA of the CDR3: TGTGCCATCGCCGGGACAGGGGTGATTAACACTGAAGCTCTCTTT. This sequence joins TRBV12-3 or TRBV12-4 and TRBJ1-1, with TRBD1 identical over 10 bases. This CDR3 has 15 amino acids.

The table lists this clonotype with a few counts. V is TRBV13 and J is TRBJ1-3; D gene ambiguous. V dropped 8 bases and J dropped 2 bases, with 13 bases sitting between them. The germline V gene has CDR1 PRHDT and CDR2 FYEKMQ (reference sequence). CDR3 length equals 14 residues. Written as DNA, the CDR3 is TGTGCCAGCGGAGGTTACGGTACTGGAAACACCATATATTTT. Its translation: CASGGYGTGNTIYF.

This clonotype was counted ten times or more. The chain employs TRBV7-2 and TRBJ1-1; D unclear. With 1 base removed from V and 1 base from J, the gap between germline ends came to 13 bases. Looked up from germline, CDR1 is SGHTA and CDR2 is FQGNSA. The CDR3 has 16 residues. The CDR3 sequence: CASSLVAAPRNTEAFF. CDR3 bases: TGTGCCAGCAGCTTAGTGGCTGCCCCAAGGAACACTGAAGCTTTCTTT. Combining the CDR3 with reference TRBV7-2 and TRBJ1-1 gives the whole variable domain GAGVSQSPSNKVTEKGKDVELRCDPISGHTALYWYRQSLGQGLEFLIYFQGNSAPDKSGLPSDRFSAERTGGSVSTLTIQRTQQEDSAVYLCASSLVAAPRNTEAFFGQGTRLTVV.

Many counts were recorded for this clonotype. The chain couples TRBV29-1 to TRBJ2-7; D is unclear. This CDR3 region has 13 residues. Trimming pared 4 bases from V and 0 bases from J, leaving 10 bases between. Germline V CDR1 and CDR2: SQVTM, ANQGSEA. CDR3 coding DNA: TGCAGCGTTGGCAGGTTTAGCTCCTACGAGCAGTACTTC. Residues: CSVGRFSSYEQYF.

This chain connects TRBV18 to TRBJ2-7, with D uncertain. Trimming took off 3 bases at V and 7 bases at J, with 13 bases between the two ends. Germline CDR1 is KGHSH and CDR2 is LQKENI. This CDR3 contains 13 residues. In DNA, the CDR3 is TGTGCCAGCTCACCCAATCTGGTTTATGAGCAGTACTTC. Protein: CASSPNLVYEQYF.

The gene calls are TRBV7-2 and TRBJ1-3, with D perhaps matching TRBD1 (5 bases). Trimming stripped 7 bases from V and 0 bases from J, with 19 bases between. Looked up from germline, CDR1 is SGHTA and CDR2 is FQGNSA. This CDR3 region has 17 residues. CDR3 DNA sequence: TGTGCCAGCATATTAACCCCCGACAGTTACTCTGGAAACACCATATATTTT. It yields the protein CASILTPDSYSGNTIYF.

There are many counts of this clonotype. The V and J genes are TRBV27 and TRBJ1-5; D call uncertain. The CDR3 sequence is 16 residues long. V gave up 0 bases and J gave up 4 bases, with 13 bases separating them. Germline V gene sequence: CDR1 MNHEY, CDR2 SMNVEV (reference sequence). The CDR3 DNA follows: TGTGCCAGCAGTTTATCGACGGGAGGGAGAAATCAGCCCCAGCATTTT. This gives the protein CASSLSTGGRNQPQHF.

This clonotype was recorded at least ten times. The DNA of the CDR3 is TGTGCCAGCAGTAGACAGCGGAGCTCCTACGAGCAGTACTTC. It translates to CASSRQRSSYEQYF. This sequence joins TRBV12-3 or TRBV12-4 and TRBJ2-7; D might be TRBD1 or TRBD2, each matching 5 bases. This CDR3 spans 14 amino acids. Trimming shortened V by 5 bases and J by 0 bases, and 11 bases separated the two germline ends.

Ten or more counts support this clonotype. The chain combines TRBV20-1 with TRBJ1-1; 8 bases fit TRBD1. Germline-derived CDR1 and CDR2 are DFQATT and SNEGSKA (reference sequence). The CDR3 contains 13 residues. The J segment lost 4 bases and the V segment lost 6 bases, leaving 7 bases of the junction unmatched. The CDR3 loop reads CSANRGFGTEAFF. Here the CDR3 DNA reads TGCAGTGCGAACAGGGGGTTTGGCACTGAAGCTTTCTTT.

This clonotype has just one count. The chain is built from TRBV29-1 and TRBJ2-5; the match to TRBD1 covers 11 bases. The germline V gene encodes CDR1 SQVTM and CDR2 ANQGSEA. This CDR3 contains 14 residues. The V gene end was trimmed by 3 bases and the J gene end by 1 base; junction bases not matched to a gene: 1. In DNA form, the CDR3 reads TGCAGCGTTGACGGGACAGGGGGCCAAGAGACCCAGTACTTC. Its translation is CSVDGTGGQETQYF. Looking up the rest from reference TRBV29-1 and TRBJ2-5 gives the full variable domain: SAVISQKPSRDICQRGTSLTIQCQVDSQVTMMFWYRQQPGQSLTLIATANQGSEATYESGFVIDKFPISRPNLTFSTLTVSNMSPEDSSIYLCSVDGTGGQETQYFGPGTRLLVL.

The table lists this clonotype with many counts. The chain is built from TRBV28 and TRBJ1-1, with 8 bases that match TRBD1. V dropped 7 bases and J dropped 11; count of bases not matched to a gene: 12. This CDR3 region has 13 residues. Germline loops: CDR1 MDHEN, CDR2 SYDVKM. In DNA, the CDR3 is TGTGCCAGCACCCCAACCCAGGGGGCCAGGGCTTTCTTT. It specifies CASTPTQGARAFF.